This T cell receptor (beta chain) was captured in a study of blood T cell repertoires in COVID-19. Across the whole study: COVID-19 samples collected from the United States, Italy and Spain covered acute and convalescent phases. In each case, the material was cDNA or gDNA derived from T cells, B-cell-depleted T cells, or PBMCs.

Germline CDR1 reads SGHRS; CDR2 reads YFSETQ. The V and J ends lost 5 bases and 5 bases respectively, with 10 bases between them. This CDR3 contains 13 residues. Original methodology: Amplified reference gene primers provided the basis for estimating nucleated cell counts. The assay was immunoSEQ multiplex PCR, and TCRdb's table has in-frame clones only and misses some. V and J calls and clone size follow that table, whereas D and trimming were derived from the DNA. This table has hundreds of thousands of clones, approximately 90% appearing once. This clone came up a few times. Sequencing was carried out using peripheral blood. The origin of this receptor is a woman between 45 and 60 years old who had recovered from COVID-19. The chain couples TRBV5-1 to TRBJ2-2; maybe TRBD2 (6 bases). The CDR3 reads CASRPRETGELFF. CDR3 in DNA: TGCGCCAGCAGACCACGGGAGACCGGGGAGCTGTTTTTT. The full variable domain, completed using reference TRBV5-1 and TRBJ2-2, is KAGVTQTPRYLIKTRGQQVTLSCSPISGHRSVSWYQQTPGQGLQFLFEYFSETQRNKGNFPGRFSGRQFSNSRSEMNVSTLELGDSALYLCASRPRETGELFFGEGSRLTVL.